Presented here are 25 T cell receptor beta chains from one specimen sequenced in a study of liver allograft versus peripheral blood T cells. Study details: The study compared liver allograft T cell receptor repertoires against peripheral blood repertoires of liver transplant recipients.

TCRdb passed the reads through MiXCR, listing each CDR3 protein once. The data show about 6,600 distinct CDR3 sequences, around a sixth seen once. The receptors were gathered from a human patient who had a liver transplant. Some T cells may be transferred from the graft donor.

V usage is TRBV6-2 or TRBV6-3 and J usage is TRBJ2-2, with 10 bases lining up with TRBD1. Trimming removed 6 bases from V and 5 bases from J; junction bases left unmatched: 21. Looked up from germline, CDR1 is MNHEY and CDR2 is SVGEGT. The CDR3 runs 20 residues. CDR3 protein: CASRTYPGQGGMGLTGELFF. The CDR3 bases are TGTGCCAGCAGAACCTACCCCGGACAGGGGGGGATGGGGCTTACCGGGGAGCTGTTTTTT.

Concerning this clonotype: This is likely an artifact of a read error, given a far larger clone one base away. The V gene is TRBV6-5, the J gene TRBJ2-3, with 10 nucleotides matching TRBD2. Trimming at V came to 9 bases and at J to 0 bases, leaving 15 bases not matched to a gene. Germline lookup yields CDR1 MNHEY and CDR2 SVGAGI. The CDR3 has 18 residues. For the CDR3, the DNA is TGTGCCAGAAGTGAAAGAACTAGCGGGGCCCTGAGCACAGATACGCAGTATTTT. It encodes CARSERTSGALSTDTQYF.

This clonotype was counted only a few times. V usage is TRBV20-1 and J usage is TRBJ2-7; 7 bases agree with TRBD1. V lost 3 bases and J lost 9; bases outside the gene matches: 14. This CDR3 is 14 amino acids long. Germline CDR1 reads DFQATT; CDR2 reads SNEGSKA (reference sequence). The CDR3 spells CSASPPGPRQGQYF. Here the CDR3 DNA reads TGCAGTGCTAGCCCTCCGGGACCACGACAGGGGCAGTACTTC.

This clonotype is labeled as medium-sized. The rearrangement links TRBV19 to TRBJ1-2; no definite D call. V lost 8 bases, J lost 8 bases, and 12 bases lay in between. CDR3 length: 11 amino acids. Germline V CDR1 and CDR2: LNHDA, SQIVND (reference sequence). This chain's CDR3 is CASSHGRGYTF. In DNA form, the CDR3 reads TGTGCCAGTTCCCACGGGCGCGGCTACACCTTC.

By sample fraction, this clonotype is medium-sized. The genes are TRBV6-5 and TRBJ1-5; TRBD1 matches 8 bases. The germline V gene encodes CDR1 MNHEY and CDR2 SVGAGI. Trimming at V came to 4 bases and at J to 6 bases, leaving 8 bases not matched to a gene. The length of the CDR3 is 15 residues. This CDR3 reads CASSFDRGSGQPQHF. DNA of the CDR3: TGTGCCAGCAGTTTCGACAGGGGTTCTGGTCAGCCCCAGCATTTT.

Only a few counts were recorded for this clonotype. The chain couples TRBV9 to TRBJ1-2; 7 bases line up with TRBD1. V was pared by 4 bases and J by 8 bases, with 5 bases of the junction left unmatched. This CDR3 has 12 residues. CDR1 SGDLS and CDR2 YYNGEE come from the germline V gene. The CDR3 here is CASSSTGPGYTF. The CDR3 DNA reads as TGTGCCAGCAGCTCGACAGGGCCCGGCTACACCTTC.

This clonotype was seen ten or more times. This chain joins TRBV7-2 and TRBJ1-4; D is undetermined. Between the trimmed V and J ends, which lost 2 bases and 14 bases, there was a span of 12 bases. CDR1 and CDR2 (germline): SGHTA, FQGNSA. CDR3 length equals 12 residues. The CDR3 is CASSLRRGKLFF. The CDR3 nucleotides are TGTGCCAGCAGCTTACGGCGGGGAAAGCTGTTTTTT.

This clonotype has at least ten counts. The rearrangement joins TRBV28 to TRBJ1-5; 9 positions match TRBD1. The V segment lost 3 bases and the J segment 6 bases; nucleotides outside the gene matches: 6. The CDR3 extends over 15 amino acids. From germline, CDR1 is MDHEN and CDR2 SYDVKM. The CDR3 region has the DNA TGTGCCAGCAGTTTTAGGGACAGGGCGGTTCAGCCCCAGCATTTT. Its translation: CASSFRDRAVQPQHF.

The chain joins TRBV19 to TRBJ2-7, with TRBD1 matching 9 bases. V was clipped by 6 bases and J by 4 bases; unmatched bases: 10. The V gene's germline CDR1 is LNHDA and CDR2 SQIVND (reference sequence). This CDR3 is built from 15 residues. The CDR3 nucleotides are TGTGCCAGTAGATTAAAGGGACAGGGTTTTTACGAGCAGTACTTC. Translation: CASRLKGQGFYEQYF.

This clonotype is categorized as medium-sized. J is TRBJ1-2 and V is TRBV5-6; TRBD1 agrees at 8 bases. The CDR3 consists of 16 residues. With 6 bases clipped from V and 0 bases from J, the junction kept 10 bases outside the gene matches. Germline assignment: CDR1 SGHDT and CDR2 YYEEEE. This CDR3 is CASTLDRVGANYGYTF. The CDR3, as DNA: TGTGCCAGCACCCTGGACAGGGTGGGAGCTAACTATGGCTACACCTTC.

This clonotype was counted between two and nine times. This chain uses TRBV27 with TRBJ2-7, with D maybe TRBD1 (6 bases). V lost 4 bases and J 2 bases, leaving 12 bases between the germline ends. The CDR3 length is 14 residues. CDR1 and CDR2 from the germline V gene are MNHEY and SMNVEV (reference sequence). Here the CDR3 DNA reads TGTGCCAGCAGTTCGACCTGGGACACCTACGAGCAGTACTTC. Encoded protein: CASSSTWDTYEQYF.

This clonotype was counted many times. The CDR3 loop reads CASSRQLMNTEAFF. CDR3 nucleotide sequence: TGTGCCAGCAGCCGACAGCTCATGAACACTGAAGCTTTCTTT. V usage is TRBV11-2 and J usage is TRBJ1-1, with a possible D match to TRBD1 (5 bases). V dropped 5 bases and J dropped 0 bases, with 10 bases sitting between them. The CDR3 has 14 residues. Germline V gene sequence: CDR1 SGHAT, CDR2 FQNNGV.

This clonotype was seen a few times. V gene TRBV11-1 combines with J gene TRBJ2-7, with a weak D call TRBD1 (7 bases). With 5 bases removed from V and 2 bases from J, the gap between germline ends came to 16 bases. CDR3 length equals 15 residues. In germline, CDR1 is SGHAT, CDR2 FQDESV (reference sequence). In nucleotides, the CDR3 is TGTGCCAGCAGCCCACACTCAGGGGGGACCTACGAGCAGTACTTC. This encodes CASSPHSGGTYEQYF.

This clonotype is labeled as medium-sized. V usage is TRBV28 and J usage is TRBJ1-5; 7 bases map to TRBD1. This CDR3 has 16 residues. The J segment lost 5 bases and the V segment lost 7 bases, leaving 14 bases of the junction unmatched. Germline loops: CDR1 MDHEN, CDR2 SYDVKM. The chain's CDR3 is CASIPQGRGEYQPQHF. CDR3 coding DNA: TGTGCCAGCATTCCTCAGGGCAGGGGGGAATATCAGCCCCAGCATTTT.

This clonotype has only a few counts. The chain has TRBV20-1 and TRBJ1-6, with D uncertain. The CDR3 has 15 amino acids. Germline CDR1 reads DFQATT; CDR2 reads SNEGSKA (reference sequence). The V and J ends lost 2 bases and 7 bases respectively, with 15 bases between them. For the CDR3, the DNA is TGCAGTGCTAGACCCCGTGGTAGGCTCAATTCACCCCTCCACTTT. This gives the protein CSARPRGRLNSPLHF.

This clonotype has ten or more counts. The chain has TRBV15 and TRBJ2-3, with D possibly being TRBD1 or TRBD2 (5 bases each). This CDR3 has 17 amino acids. Germline V gene sequence: CDR1 LNHNV, CDR2 YYDKDF (reference sequence). V was clipped by 1 base and J by 6 bases, with 20 bases between them. The CDR3 sequence is CATSRGLYRGRADTQYF. The DNA for the CDR3 is TGTGCCACCAGCAGAGGCCTGTATCGGGGCAGGGCGGATACGCAGTATTTT. Full variable domain (remainder filled in from reference TRBV15 and TRBJ2-3): DAMVIQNPRYQVTQFGKPVTLSCSQTLNHNVMYWYQQKSSQAPKLLFHYYDKDFNNEADTPDNFQSRRPNTSFCFLDIRSPGLGDTAMYLCATSRGLYRGRADTQYFGPGTRLTVL.

This rearrangement joins TRBV25-1 to TRBJ2-1; D is possibly TRBD1 or TRBD2 (5 bases each). Germline loops: CDR1 MGHDK, CDR2 SYGVNS. The CDR3 contains 13 residues. Trimming cost V 8 bases and J 4 bases, with 12 bases left between them. CDR3 amino acids: CASRDGAYNEQFF. CDR3 bases: TGTGCCAGCCGGGACGGTGCTTACAATGAGCAGTTCTTC.

The chain links TRBV9 to TRBJ1-4; D possibly corresponds to TRBD1 (5 bases). The CDR3 runs to 15 residues. Trimming left V 1 base short and J 2 bases short, with 9 bases between. The germline V gene has CDR1 SGDLS and CDR2 YYNGEE. The CDR3 nucleotides are TGTGCCAGCAGCGTATCGTCAGGGACTAATGAAAAACTGTTTTTT. Encoded protein: CASSVSSGTNEKLFF.

Within the sample, this clonotype is medium-sized. In DNA form, the CDR3 reads TGTGCCAGCAGTTACATGGGGGAAGCTTTCTTT. Amino acids: CASSYMGEAFF. J is TRBJ1-1 and V is TRBV6-6; D gene uncertain. This CDR3 is built from 11 residues. From germline, CDR1 is MNHNY and CDR2 SVGAGI (reference sequence). V was cut by 2 bases and J by 8 bases, with 6 bases left in between.

Regarding this clonotype: This likely reflects a read error, since a far larger clone is one base away. The DNA for the CDR3 is TGTGCCAGCAGTTACTCGACAGGGGCTAATAGAAACACCATATATTTT. As protein: CASSYSTGANRNTIYF. The chain has TRBV6-5 and TRBJ1-3; TRBD1 matches at 8 bases. V lost 0 bases to trimming and J lost 5 bases; unmatched junction nucleotides: 6. Germline CDR1 and CDR2: MNHEY and SVGAGI. This CDR3 spans 16 amino acids.

By share of the sample, this clonotype is medium-sized. The chain couples TRBV7-2 to TRBJ1-1; D unclear. The CDR3 length is 14 residues. Trimming pared 7 bases from V and 2 bases from J, leaving 14 bases between. The germline CDR1 and CDR2 sequences are SGHTA and FQGNSA. The CDR3 is CASTRVGGNTEAFF. In nucleotides, the CDR3 is TGTGCCAGCACACGGGTGGGAGGCAACACTGAAGCTTTCTTT.

The V gene is TRBV29-1, the J gene TRBJ2-7, with D unclear. Per the germline V gene, CDR1 is SQVTM and CDR2 is ANQGSEA. This CDR3 is 13 amino acids long. Trimming shortened V by 7 bases and J by 4 bases, and 17 bases separated the two germline ends. This CDR3 is CSALSSFGYEQYF. The CDR3 region has the DNA TGCAGCGCCTTAAGTTCGTTCGGATACGAGCAGTACTTC.

This sequence joins TRBV11-2 and TRBJ2-1, with D unclear. The V gene lost 6 bases and the J gene lost 6 bases, with 18 bases spanning the gap. The CDR3 covers 15 residues. CDR1 is SGHAT and CDR2 is FQNNGV in the germline V gene. This CDR3 reads CASRPGPTGGNEQFF. CDR3 nucleotides: TGTGCCAGCAGACCCGGGCCTACCGGTGGCAATGAGCAGTTCTTC.

This sequence joins TRBV6-5 and TRBJ2-7; 7 bases agree with TRBD2. Germline assignment: CDR1 MNHEY and CDR2 SVGAGI. The CDR3 is made up of 15 amino acids. After removal of 0 bases from V and 5 bases from J, the junction contained 7 bases not matched to a gene. The CDR3 DNA follows: TGTGCCAGCAGTTACTCCCCAAAGGGAGGGAACGAGCAGTACTTC. This encodes CASSYSPKGGNEQYF.

In this sample, this clonotype turned up a few times. The chain uses TRBV20-1 and TRBJ1-4; D is uncertain. Between the trimmed V and J ends, which lost 3 bases and 8 bases, there was a span of 13 bases. In germline, CDR1 is DFQATT, CDR2 SNEGSKA (reference sequence). This CDR3 has 13 amino acids. The CDR3 DNA sequence: TGCAGTGCTAGGACCCTCACGGAAGAAAAACTGTTTTTT. This sequence encodes CSARTLTEEKLFF.